Listed below are T cell receptor beta chains from one sample, sequenced in a study of regulatory T cells in long-lasting Graves disease. MiXCR was run by TCRdb on the multiplex PCR reads, yielding one entry per CDR3 protein. The profile shows roughly 220,000 distinct CDR3 sequences, 15% to 20% of them singletons. The material was peripheral blood mononuclear cells (PBMCs), obtained at new diagnosis, from a patient treated with antithyroid drugs. The receptors here all came from a female donor with Graves disease. The CDR3 runs from the conserved cysteine through the conserved F or W. A D gene is named only where the DNA matches it firmly. Only part of the rows carry a size: once, few, many, or a class if the clone is expanded.

cdr3_nt	cdr3_aa	d_call	clone_size	v_call	j_call
TGTGCCAGCAGCACTGGGACAGGAGGTGGGAACACTGAAGCTTTCTTT	CASSTGTGGGNTEAFF	TRBD1	many	TRBV12-3/TRBV12-4	TRBJ1-1
TGTGCCAGCAGACCTAGAGGAGGGGTCCACACAGATACGCAGTATTTT	CASRPRGGVHTDTQYF	-	many	TRBV7-9	TRBJ2-3
TGTGCCACCAGTGATTTACTAGCGGGAGAGTACAATGAGCAGTTCTTC	CATSDLLAGEYNEQFF	TRBD2	few	TRBV24-1	TRBJ2-1
TGTGCCAGCAGCTTAGCGGGCAGGGTGAATGAGCAGTTCTTC	CASSLAGRVNEQFF	-	many	TRBV11-2	TRBJ2-1
TGTGCCAGCAGGGGCCCGGGACTAGGCTACGAGCAGTACTTC	CASRGPGLGYEQYF	TRBD2	few	TRBV6-1	TRBJ2-7
TGTGCCAGCAGTGACTCCGACAGCACTGAAGCTTTCTTT	CASSDSDSTEAFF	-	-	TRBV6-4	TRBJ1-1
TGTGCCAGCAGCCCGGGGGGAGCCTACAATGAGCAGTTCTTC	CASSPGGAYNEQFF	TRBD2	many	TRBV11-2	TRBJ2-1
TGCAGTGCTGGGAAAAGCAGTAATGAGCAGTTCTTC	CSAGKSSNEQFF	-	few	TRBV20-1	TRBJ2-1
TGTGCCAGCAGTGAACAGGGGGTGTATGGCTACACCTTC	CASSEQGVYGYTF	TRBD1	many	TRBV12-3/TRBV12-4	TRBJ1-2
TGTGCCAGCAGTTACACATGGACAGTTACGTTACAGGAGACCCAGTACTTC	CASSYTWTVTLQETQYF	-	-	TRBV6-2/TRBV6-3	TRBJ2-5
TGCAGCGCCACGGGGGGACTAGCGGGCAACATTCAGTACTTC	CSATGGLAGNIQYF	TRBD2	many	TRBV29-1	TRBJ2-4
TGTGCCAGTAGGGCCGGGACTCTCCTCGGGGCGGGTGAGCAGTTCTTC	CASRAGTLLGAGEQFF	-	-	TRBV19	TRBJ2-1
TGTGCCAGCAGTTCCAGACAGGGGGCCGACGAGCAGTACTTC	CASSSRQGADEQYF	TRBD1	many	TRBV12-3/TRBV12-4	TRBJ2-7
TGTGCCAGCTCACCCTCCGGGCCATACGGGGTCTTC	CASSPSGPYGVF	-	many	TRBV18	TRBJ2-1
TGTGCCAGCAGTTTAAAGGGCCTACTAGCGGGAGGGCCGGACGAGCAGTACTTC	CASSLKGLLAGGPDEQYF	TRBD2	-	TRBV27	TRBJ2-7
TGTGCCACCAGTGATTTAGGCAGGGGGCATGGCTACACCTTC	CATSDLGRGHGYTF	TRBD1	many	TRBV24-1	TRBJ1-2
TGTGCCAGCAGTTATCAGGAGGGCAATCAGCCCCAGCATTTT	CASSYQEGNQPQHF	-	many	TRBV27	TRBJ1-5
TGTGCCAGCAGCCCGGGACTAGCGGGAGGGGTCCCCTACAATGAGCAGTTCTTC	CASSPGLAGGVPYNEQFF	TRBD2	many	TRBV7-6	TRBJ2-1
TGCGCCAGCACGGTCGGGGGGATCTCACCCCTCCACTTT	CASTVGGISPLHF	-	many	TRBV10-2	TRBJ1-6
TGTGCCAGCAGTTACTTTGGACTAGCGGAGGGGGGCACCGGGGAGCTGTTTTTT	CASSYFGLAEGGTGELFF	TRBD2	many	TRBV6-2/TRBV6-3	TRBJ2-2
TGTGCCAGCAGCCAGGGGGTAACAGGGGCTCCTTTCTTT	CASSQGVTGAPFF	TRBD1	few	TRBV3-1	TRBJ1-1
TGTGCCAGCACGGGACTAGTAATAGGCAATGAGCAGTTCTTC	CASTGLVIGNEQFF	TRBD2	-	TRBV7-9	TRBJ2-1
TGTGCCTGCGGCCGAGGGGAGGGGACTTATGGCTACACCTTC	CACGRGEGTYGYTF	-	many	TRBV19	TRBJ1-2
TGTGCCAGCAGCTTTAGCTCTGGGGCCAACGTCCTGACTTTC	CASSFSSGANVLTF	-	many	TRBV7-8	TRBJ2-6
TGTGCCATCACGGAAGGAGGGCCAACTAACTATGGCTACACCTTC	CAITEGGPTNYGYTF	-	many	TRBV10-3	TRBJ1-2
TGTGCCAGCAGCTTAGTGGCGGGATATGGGAATGAGCAGTTCTTC	CASSLVAGYGNEQFF	-	many	TRBV11-3	TRBJ2-1
TGCAGTGCTGGGAATCCCGACGTAGCTTTCTTT	CSAGNPDVAFF	-	many	TRBV20-1	TRBJ1-1
TGTGCCATCAGCGGGACAGGGGGCTATAATTCACCCCTCCACTTT	CAISGTGGYNSPLHF	TRBD1	-	TRBV10-3	TRBJ1-6
TGTGCCAGCAGCCTGGACAGGGTCTCTGAAGCTTTCTTT	CASSLDRVSEAFF	TRBD1	many	TRBV7-3	TRBJ1-1
TGTGCCAGCAGTAGGATTAGCGGGAGCCCTACGCAGTATTTT	CASSRISGSPTQYF	TRBD2	many	TRBV27	TRBJ2-3
TGTGCCAGCAGCCAAGCCCGGGACAGGGGTTTGATTATGATGTTCACTGAAGCTTTCTTT	CASSQARDRGLIMMFTEAFF	TRBD1	-	TRBV3-1	TRBJ1-1
TGTGCCAGCAGAAAAGACCCTGCAACTAATGAAAAACTGTTTTTT	CASRKDPATNEKLFF	-	many	TRBV5-5	TRBJ1-4
TGTGCCAGCAGCTCCGGCCCAGCTAACACAGATACGCAGTATTTT	CASSSGPANTDTQYF	-	many	TRBV13	TRBJ2-3
TGCAGCGTGATAGACAGAACCTACGAGCAGTACTTC	CSVIDRTYEQYF	-	many	TRBV29-1	TRBJ2-7
TGCGCCAGCAGCCCGACAGTAAACACTGAAGCTTTCTTT	CASSPTVNTEAFF	-	many	TRBV7-3	TRBJ1-1
TGCAGCGTCCGCCCCTACAATGAGCAGTTCTTC	CSVRPYNEQFF	-	many	TRBV29-1	TRBJ2-1
TGCAGTGCTAGTTTACTAGCGGGGACAGATACGCAGTATTTT	CSASLLAGTDTQYF	TRBD2	many	TRBV20-1	TRBJ2-3
TGTGCCAGTAGTATAGAAGGGGTGATGAACACTGAAGCTTTCTTT	CASSIEGVMNTEAFF	-	many	TRBV19	TRBJ1-1
TGTGCCAGCAGTAACCCCCGAGCGGGGGCCTGGGGTGAGCAGTTCTTC	CASSNPRAGAWGEQFF	TRBD2	-	TRBV6-2/TRBV6-3	TRBJ2-1
TGCAGTGCTGCGCCTAGCACAGATACGCAGTATTTT	CSAAPSTDTQYF	-	-	TRBV20-1	TRBJ2-3
TGTGCCAGCAGCGTTGGCAGGGGGCTACGCAATGAGCAGTTCTTC	CASSVGRGLRNEQFF	TRBD1	many	TRBV9	TRBJ2-1
TGCGCCAGCAGCTCAAACCACAGGGGTAGGGGCTCCGAGCAGTACTTC	CASSSNHRGRGSEQYF	TRBD1	many	TRBV5-1	TRBJ2-7
TGTGCCAGCAGTTTAGAGTCGGGGTCTCAGCCCCAGCATTTT	CASSLESGSQPQHF	-	many	TRBV28	TRBJ1-5
TGTGCCAGCTCACCAGGGACAAGCTCTGGAAACACCATATATTTT	CASSPGTSSGNTIYF	-	many	TRBV18	TRBJ1-3
TGTGCCAGCAGCCGAGGGGGTCGCACTGAAGCTTTCTTT	CASSRGGRTEAFF	-	many	TRBV7-8	TRBJ1-1
TGCGCCAGCAGCCAAGATCGGCACTACAATGAGCAGTTCTTC	CASSQDRHYNEQFF	-	many	TRBV4-3	TRBJ2-1
TGTGCCGGCAATTTGCCGCGAGCTAACTATGGCTACACCTTC	CAGNLPRANYGYTF	-	few	TRBV28	TRBJ1-2
TGTGCCAGCAGCTTTCAAGGGGGGGGTCGGGAGCTGTTTTTT	CASSFQGGGRELFF	-	-	TRBV7-9	TRBJ2-2
TGTGCCAGTACCTCCAGAGAGGACAGGTTCGTCTCTGGAAACACCATATATTTT	CASTSREDRFVSGNTIYF	TRBD1	-	TRBV19	TRBJ1-3
TGTGCCAGCAGCGGGGACAGGCCCTATGGCTACACCTTC	CASSGDRPYGYTF	TRBD1	-	TRBV2	TRBJ1-2
TGTGCCAGCAGTTTCCAGGACTATGGCTACACCTTC	CASSFQDYGYTF	-	-	TRBV28	TRBJ1-2
TGTGCCAGTTACCTTAGCGGGAGCAATGAGCAGTTCTTC	CASYLSGSNEQFF	TRBD2	many	TRBV2	TRBJ2-1
TGTGCCAGCAGTTCGGGACAGGGTGGAACCTACGAGCAGTACTTC	CASSSGQGGTYEQYF	TRBD1	-	TRBV6-2/TRBV6-3	TRBJ2-7
TGCAGTGCTAGAGAGTCCATAACAGATACGCAGTATTTT	CSARESITDTQYF	-	many	TRBV20-1	TRBJ2-3